A single sample is the source of the 10 T cell receptor beta chains below, sequenced in a study of blood T cell repertoires in COVID-19. The method was immunoSEQ multiplex PCR; TCRdb's version includes in-frame clones alone and lacks a portion of them. The table lists about 100,000 clones, around four fifths of them singletons, with around 15% in the top ten. Specimen: peripheral blood. The receptors stem from a man in his fifties with active or convalescent COVID-19.

The CDR3 is CASTSSGRDTGELFF. CDR3 in DNA: TGTGCCAGTACCTCCAGCGGGAGGGACACCGGGGAGCTGTTTTTT. The chain couples TRBV19 to TRBJ2-2, with 10 bases matching TRBD2. This CDR3 has 15 residues. In germline, CDR1 is LNHDA, CDR2 SQIVND (reference sequence). V shed 7 bases and J 3 bases; nucleotides not matched to a gene: 5.

This chain connects TRBV27 to TRBJ2-7; possible D gene TRBD2, 6 bases. Germline CDR1 reads MNHEY; CDR2 reads SMNVEV (reference sequence). The V gene lost 3 bases and the J gene lost 6 bases, with 15 bases spanning the gap. There are 14 residues in the CDR3. This CDR3 is CASSFSLGGGEQYF. In DNA, the CDR3 is TGTGCCAGCAGTTTTTCACTTGGGGGAGGCGAGCAGTACTTC.

The chain is built from TRBV5-5 and TRBJ1-3; D gene uncertain. Germline CDR1 is SGHKS and CDR2 is YYEKEE (reference sequence). The CDR3 runs 15 residues. Trimming shortened V by 5 bases and J by 7 bases, and 19 bases separated the two germline ends. Written as DNA, the CDR3 is TGTGCCAGCAGAACAAGCGGCGGGCTCGGGAACACCATATATTTT. Its protein is CASRTSGGLGNTIYF.

The chain is built from TRBV12-5 and TRBJ1-5; 9 bases are a match to TRBD1. Germline-derived CDR1 and CDR2 are LGHNT and FRNRAP. V dropped 7 bases and J dropped 7; count of bases not matched to a gene: 8. There are 14 residues in the CDR3. The CDR3 bases are TGTGCTAGTGCCCCGGACAGGGGAGGGCAGCCCCAGCATTTT. Translated, it gives CASAPDRGGQPQHF. The variable domain in full, completed from reference TRBV12-5 and TRBJ1-5, reads DARVTQTPRHKVTEMGQEVTMRCQPILGHNTVFWYRQTMMQGLELLAYFRNRAPLDDSGMPKDRFSAEMPDATLATLKIQPSEPRDSAVYFCASAPDRGGQPQHFGDGTRLSIL.

The chain employs TRBV11-3 and TRBJ1-3; 8 bases match TRBD1. V gave up 3 bases and J gave up 0 bases; unmatched junction bases: 4. The CDR3 has 16 residues. The germline CDR1 and CDR2 sequences are SGHNT and YENEEA. The chain's CDR3 is CASSFRGLNSGNTIYF. The CDR3 DNA follows: TGTGCCAGCAGCTTCAGGGGGCTAAACTCTGGAAACACCATATATTTT. Together with reference TRBV11-3 and TRBJ1-3, the CDR3 gives the full variable domain: EAGVVQSPRYKIIEKKQPVAFWCNPISGHNTLYWYLQNLGQGPELLIRYENEEAVDDSQLPKDRFSAERLKGVDSTLKIQPAELGDSAVYLCASSFRGLNSGNTIYFGEGSWLTVV.

This chain connects TRBV9 to TRBJ2-3; 10 nucleotides match TRBD2. The CDR3 is made up of 15 amino acids. The V and J ends lost 5 bases and 0 bases, in that order; junction bases with no gene match: 3. Germline lookup yields CDR1 SGDLS and CDR2 YYNGEE. The CDR3 loop reads CASSEREGSTDTQYF. Written as DNA, the CDR3 is TGTGCCAGCAGTGAGCGGGAGGGAAGCACAGATACGCAGTATTTT. Looking up the rest from reference TRBV9 and TRBJ2-3 gives the full variable domain: DSGVTQTPKHLITATGQRVTLRCSPRSGDLSVYWYQQSLDQGLQFLIQYYNGEERAKGNILERFSAQQFPDLHSELNLSSLELGDSALYFCASSEREGSTDTQYFGPGTRLTVL.

This clone has more than one count but fewer than ten. The J gene is TRBJ1-1, the V gene TRBV5-4, with 7 bases aligning to TRBD1. Germline CDR1 and CDR2: SGHNT and YYREEE (reference sequence). Trimming at V came to 0 bases and at J to 4 bases, leaving 6 bases not matched to a gene. The CDR3 totals 15 residues. CDR3 protein: CASSLDRGRATEAFF. For the CDR3, the DNA is TGTGCCAGCAGCTTGGACAGGGGAAGGGCCACTGAAGCTTTCTTT. The complete variable domain, with remaining parts taken from reference TRBV5-4 and TRBJ1-1, reads ETGVTQSPTHLIKTRGQQVTLRCSSQSGHNTVSWYQQALGQGPQFIFQYYREEENGRGNFPPRFSGLQFPNYSSELNVNALELDDSALYLCASSLDRGRATEAFFGQGTRLTVV.

The chain carries TRBV7-8 and TRBJ1-1; TRBD1 matches 7 bases. This CDR3 spans 15 amino acids. V lost 5 bases and J lost 0; bases outside the gene matches: 6. Germline V lookup: CDR1 SGHVS, CDR2 FQNEAQ. The CDR3 reads CASSPRQGMNTEAFF. The CDR3 nucleotides read TGTGCCAGCAGCCCCCGACAGGGCATGAACACTGAAGCTTTCTTT.

The chain links TRBV3-1 (or the pseudogene TRBV3-2) to TRBJ2-4; possibly TRBD2 for D (6 bases). CDR3 length: 16 residues. Germline CDR1 and CDR2: LGHDT and YNNKEL (reference sequence). The germline V and J ends were trimmed by 0 bases and 9 bases, with 18 bases remaining between them. CDR3 bases: TGTGCCAGCAGCCAAGACGGGGGTCGGGGGTCCGGCATTCAGTACTTC. It translates to CASSQDGGRGSGIQYF.

This rearrangement joins TRBV5-6 to TRBJ1-1, with 8 bases aligning to TRBD1. This CDR3 is 13 amino acids long. V trimming: 4 bases; J trimming: 4 bases; junction bases outside the gene matches: 3. The V gene's germline CDR1 is SGHDT and CDR2 YYEEEE. CDR3 residues: CASSLTGGTEAFF. The CDR3 DNA sequence: TGTGCCAGCAGCCTAACAGGGGGCACTGAAGCTTTCTTT.